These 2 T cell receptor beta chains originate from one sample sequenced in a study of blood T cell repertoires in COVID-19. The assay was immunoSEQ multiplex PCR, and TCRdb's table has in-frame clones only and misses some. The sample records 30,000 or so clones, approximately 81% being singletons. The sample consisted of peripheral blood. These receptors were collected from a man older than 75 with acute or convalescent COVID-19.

The CDR3, as DNA: TGCGCCAGCAGCCGGGGGGGCGTTGAGACCCAGTACTTC. Residues: CASSRGGVETQYF. The genes are TRBV4-1 and TRBJ2-5; possible D gene TRBD2, 7 bases. CDR1 is MGHRA and CDR2 is YSYEKL in the germline V gene. CDR3 length: 13 residues. V lost 4 bases and J 5 bases, leaving 11 bases between the germline ends.

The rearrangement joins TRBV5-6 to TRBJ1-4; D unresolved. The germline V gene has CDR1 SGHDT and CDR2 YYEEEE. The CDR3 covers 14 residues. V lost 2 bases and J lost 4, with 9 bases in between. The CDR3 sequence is CASSFYFFNEKLFF. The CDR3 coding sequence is TGTGCCAGCAGCTTTTACTTCTTTAATGAAAAACTGTTTTTT.